These 21 T cell receptor beta chains were all obtained from the same sample, sequenced in a study of Ad26.COV2.S vaccination and SARS-CoV-2 variants. Profiling relied on immunoSEQ multiplex PCR, and the TCRdb table lists in-frame clones only, not all of them. The sample holds roughly 350,000 clones, 80% to 90% seen once. Treatment reported: around 19 received Ad26.COV2.S at low or high dose, single or two shots; about 5 received placebo; per-sample allocation not given. The samples were gathered on day 63 after the first injection of vaccine or placebo. Sequences were derived from peripheral blood, sampled in a trial of Ad26.COV2.S vaccine versus placebo. These receptors were taken from a person between 18 and 65 years old who received the Ad26.COV2.S COVID-19 vaccine or a placebo.

The V call is TRBV7-9, the J call TRBJ2-7, with 8 bases aligning to TRBD2. There are 15 residues in the CDR3. Germline V gene sequence: CDR1 SEHNR, CDR2 FQNEAQ (reference sequence). With V trimmed by 1 base and J by 6 bases, 8 bases remained unmatched. CDR3 DNA sequence: TGTGCCAGCAGCTTAGGGGGACTAGGGATTGCCGAGCAGTACTTC. Its protein product is CASSLGGLGIAEQYF.

This chain connects TRBV6-6 to TRBJ1-2, with D tentatively TRBD1 (6 bases). There are 13 residues in the CDR3. Germline values: CDR1 MNHNY, CDR2 SVGAGI (reference sequence). The ends were cut back, 2 bases at V and 6 bases at J, with 10 bases in the middle. The CDR3 spells CASSYEQGNGYTF. The DNA of the CDR3 is TGTGCCAGCAGTTACGAACAGGGAAATGGCTACACCTTC.

CDR3 region: CASSMALGNEQFF. DNA for the CDR3: TGTGCCAGTAGTATGGCTCTAGGGAATGAGCAGTTCTTC. The chain couples TRBV19 to TRBJ2-1; D not resolved. The V and J ends lost 3 bases and 7 bases respectively, with 10 bases between them. The length of the CDR3 is 13 residues. Looked up from germline, CDR1 is LNHDA and CDR2 is SQIVND (reference sequence).

V gene TRBV5-6 combines with J gene TRBJ2-7, with 7 nucleotides matching TRBD1. CDR3 length: 15 residues. Germline values: CDR1 SGHDT, CDR2 YYEEEE. Unmatched junction bases numbered 11, after V lost 2 bases and J lost 6 bases. CDR3 protein: CASSFEGAIGREQYF. The CDR3 nucleotides are TGTGCCAGCAGCTTCGAGGGGGCGATAGGCCGCGAGCAGTACTTC.

The chain joins TRBV6-5 to TRBJ2-7, with D tentatively TRBD1 or TRBD2 (6 bases each). The ends were cut back, 8 bases at V and 0 bases at J, with 11 bases in the middle. The CDR3 is 13 amino acids. Germline V CDR1 and CDR2: MNHEY, SVGAGI. The CDR3 here is CASRPGASYEQYF. For the CDR3, the DNA is TGTGCCAGCCGGCCGGGGGCCTCCTACGAGCAGTACTTC.

The chain is built from TRBV27 and TRBJ1-2; D might be TRBD1 (6 bases). Germline CDR1 and CDR2: MNHEY and SMNVEV (reference sequence). The V end was cut by 6 bases, the J end by 8 bases, with 10 bases between. The CDR3 consists of 11 residues. CDR3 DNA: TGTGCCAGCAGAAACAGGGACGGCTACACCTTC. It is translated as CASRNRDGYTF.

The rearrangement joins TRBV6-1 to TRBJ2-2; D not certain. V lost 2 bases and J 2 bases, leaving 9 bases between the germline ends. Germline V gives CDR1 MNHNS, CDR2 SASEGT. The CDR3 runs 15 residues. As DNA, the CDR3 is TGTGCCAGCAGTGAAACCCTTCATAACACCGGGGAGCTGTTTTTT. This gives the protein CASSETLHNTGELFF.

This clone has a handful of counts. The chain employs TRBV7-2 and TRBJ2-3; no reliable D call. The CDR3 loop spans 15 amino acids. The germline CDR1 and CDR2 sequences are SGHTA and FQGNSA. V shed 5 bases and J shed 6 bases, with 18 bases lying between them. The DNA of the CDR3 is TGTGCCAGCAGCCCCGGAGTGACAACCCAGGATACGCAGTATTTT. Encoded protein: CASSPGVTTQDTQYF. The full variable domain, rest sourced from reference TRBV7-2 and TRBJ2-3, is GAGVSQSPSNKVTEKGKDVELRCDPISGHTALYWYRQSLGQGLEFLIYFQGNSAPDKSGLPSDRFSAERTGGSVSTLTIQRTQQEDSAVYLCASSPGVTTQDTQYFGPGTRLTVL.

The chain employs TRBV5-1 and TRBJ2-1; no definite D call. The CDR3 has 14 residues. Trimming removed 1 base from V and 1 base from J, with 6 bases in between. Looked up from germline, CDR1 is SGHRS and CDR2 is YFSETQ. The CDR3 DNA sequence: TGCGCCAGCAGCTTGAGGCAGTCCTACAATGAGCAGTTCTTC. The encoded protein is CASSLRQSYNEQFF.

CDR3 DNA sequence: TGTGCCAGCAGTTCCACAGGGGGCATTAAGTTAGGAAAACTGTTTTTT. It specifies CASSSTGGIKLGKLFF. The chain is built from TRBV28 and TRBJ1-4, with TRBD1 matching 9 bases. J lost 10 bases, V lost 4 bases, and 13 bases had no gene match. There are 16 residues in the CDR3. Germline values: CDR1 MDHEN, CDR2 SYDVKM.

There are a few counts of this clone. The chain combines TRBV7-9 with TRBJ2-7; the match to TRBD1 covers 9 bases. The CDR3 is made up of 14 amino acids. Germline-derived CDR1 and CDR2 are SEHNR and FQNEAQ (reference sequence). V was clipped by 5 bases and J by 6 bases; unmatched bases: 8. CDR3 loop: CASSTGTGRFEQYF. Written as DNA, the CDR3 is TGTGCCAGCAGCACCGGGACAGGGCGTTTCGAGCAGTACTTC.

The chain couples TRBV14 to TRBJ2-3; possible D gene TRBD1, 5 bases. Germline lookup yields CDR1 SGHDN and CDR2 FVKESK. The ends were cut back, 3 bases at V and 4 bases at J, with 17 bases in the middle. CDR3 size: 16 residues. The CDR3 DNA reads as TGTGCCAGCAGCCAGGGTCAGGGTTTTGCCGCAGATACGCAGTATTTT. It encodes CASSQGQGFAADTQYF.

The CDR3 DNA reads TGCAGCGTTGGCATTGCCGGGGTCGGCACTGAAGCTTTCTTT. It encodes CSVGIAGVGTEAFF. The V gene is TRBV29-1, the J gene TRBJ1-1; the D is unclear. V was trimmed by 4 bases and J by 4 bases, leaving 16 bases between them. The CDR3 runs 14 residues. CDR1 and CDR2 (germline): SQVTM, ANQGSEA.

The chain has TRBV6-1 and TRBJ2-7; D unresolved. Trimming removed 2 bases at V and 3 bases at J, with 8 bases between. Germline CDR1 is MNHNS and CDR2 is SASEGT. This CDR3 region has 13 residues. The CDR3 DNA reads as TGTGCCAGCAGTGAACCGCACGTCTACGAGCAGTACTTC. This encodes CASSEPHVYEQYF.

The rearrangement joins TRBV15 to TRBJ1-4; 7 nucleotides line up with TRBD1. Germline values: CDR1 LNHNV, CDR2 YYDKDF (reference sequence). The CDR3 has 16 residues. V shed 1 base and J 4 bases; nucleotides not matched to a gene: 6. The CDR3 nucleotides read TGTGCCACCAGCAGAGCCTTGGGACAGTTTAATGAAAAACTGTTTTTT. It is translated as CATSRALGQFNEKLFF.

Written as DNA, the CDR3 is TGTGCCAGCTCACCACCGTCTTCAGGGACCGGGGAGCTGTTTTTT. Translated: CASSPPSSGTGELFF. This chain links TRBV18 with TRBJ2-2, with D possibly matching TRBD1 (5 bases). CDR1 and CDR2 (germline): KGHSH, LQKENI. V lost 0 bases to trimming and J lost 5 bases, with 10 bases between them. There are 15 residues in the CDR3.

This chain links TRBV7-9 with TRBJ2-2, with a tentative D call TRBD1 (6 bases). The CDR3 runs to 15 residues. Germline CDR1 is SEHNR and CDR2 is FQNEAQ (reference sequence). Trimming pared 2 bases from V and 1 base from J, leaving 8 bases between. CDR3 coding DNA: TGTGCCAGCAGCTTAACAGGGAAGAACACCGGGGAGCTGTTTTTT. This sequence encodes CASSLTGKNTGELFF.

The rearrangement joins TRBV29-1 to TRBJ1-1; no firm D call. V lost 2 bases and J 1 base, leaving 5 bases between the germline ends. The germline V gene has CDR1 SQVTM and CDR2 ANQGSEA. This CDR3 is 12 amino acids long. The CDR3: CSVETTNTEAFF. The CDR3 nucleotides are TGCAGCGTTGAAACGACGAACACTGAAGCTTTCTTT.

The chain recombines TRBV20-1 with TRBJ2-1, with D unresolved. V lost 6 bases to trimming and J lost 8 bases, with 11 bases between them. Germline CDR1 and CDR2: DFQATT and SNEGSKA (reference sequence). The CDR3 contains 11 residues. The CDR3 sequence is CSARTPDEQFF. The CDR3 nucleotides are TGCAGTGCAAGGACGCCCGATGAGCAGTTCTTC.

About this clone: The sample carries other DNA sequences with the same CDR3. CDR3 protein: CASSLARGGNYGYTF. The CDR3 DNA is TGTGCCAGCAGCTTAGCGAGGGGAGGTAACTATGGCTACACCTTC. The chain combines TRBV7-9 with TRBJ1-2; perhaps TRBD1 as D (5 bases). This CDR3 has 15 residues. Per the germline V gene, CDR1 is SEHNR and CDR2 is FQNEAQ (reference sequence). Trimming stripped 0 bases from V and 1 base from J, with 9 bases between.

The genes are TRBV28 and TRBJ2-2, with 10 positions matching TRBD1. The germline CDR1 and CDR2 sequences are MDHEN and SYDVKM. The CDR3 runs 16 residues. J lost 4 bases, V lost 5 bases, and 7 bases had no gene match. CDR3 nucleotides: TGTGCCAGCAGTCCCCTAGGGACAGGGGCCACCGGGGAGCTGTTTTTT. Residues: CASSPLGTGATGELFF. Drawing the rest from reference TRBV28 and TRBJ2-2, the complete variable domain is DVKVTQSSRYLVKRTGEKVFLECVQDMDHENMFWYRQDPGLGLRLIYFSYDVKMKEKGDIPEGYSVSREKKERFSLILESASTNQTSMYLCASSPLGTGATGELFFGEGSRLTVL.